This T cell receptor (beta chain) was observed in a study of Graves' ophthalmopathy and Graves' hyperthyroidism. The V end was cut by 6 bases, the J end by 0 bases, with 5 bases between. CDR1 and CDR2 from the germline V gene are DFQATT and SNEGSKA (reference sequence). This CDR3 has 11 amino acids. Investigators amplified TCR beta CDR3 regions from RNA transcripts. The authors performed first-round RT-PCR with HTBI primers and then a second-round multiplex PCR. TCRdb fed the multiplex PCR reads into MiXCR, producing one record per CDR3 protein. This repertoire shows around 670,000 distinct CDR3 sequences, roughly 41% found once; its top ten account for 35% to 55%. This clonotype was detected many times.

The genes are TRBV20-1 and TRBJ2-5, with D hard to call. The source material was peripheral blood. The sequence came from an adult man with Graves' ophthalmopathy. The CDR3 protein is CSASDQETQYF. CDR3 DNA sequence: TGCAGTGCAAGTGACCAAGAGACCCAGTACTTC.